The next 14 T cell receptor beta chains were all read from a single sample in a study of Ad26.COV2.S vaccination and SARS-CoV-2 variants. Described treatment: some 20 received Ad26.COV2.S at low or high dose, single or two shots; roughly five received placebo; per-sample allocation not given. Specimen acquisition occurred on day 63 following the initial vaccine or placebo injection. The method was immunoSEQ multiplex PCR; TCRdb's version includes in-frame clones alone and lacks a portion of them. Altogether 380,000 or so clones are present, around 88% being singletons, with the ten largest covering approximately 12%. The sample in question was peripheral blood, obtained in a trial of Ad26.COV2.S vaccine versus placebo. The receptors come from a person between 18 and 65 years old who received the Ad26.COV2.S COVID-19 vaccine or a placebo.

CDR3 in amino acids: CASSYGQQETQYF. The CDR3 coding sequence is TGTGCCAGCAGTTACGGACAGCAAGAGACCCAGTACTTC. This chain connects TRBV6-2 or TRBV6-3 to TRBJ2-5; TRBD1 is a possible D gene (6 bases). The V end was cut by 2 bases, the J end by 2 bases, with 6 bases between. CDR1 is MNHEY, CDR2 SVGEGT, per germline. The CDR3 sequence is 13 residues long.

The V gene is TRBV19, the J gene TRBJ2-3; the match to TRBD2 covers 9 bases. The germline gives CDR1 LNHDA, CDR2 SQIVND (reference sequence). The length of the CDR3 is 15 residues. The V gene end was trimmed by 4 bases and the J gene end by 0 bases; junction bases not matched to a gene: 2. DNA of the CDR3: TGTGCCAGTAGTACGCTAGCGGGGAGCACAGATACGCAGTATTTT. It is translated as CASSTLAGSTDTQYF.

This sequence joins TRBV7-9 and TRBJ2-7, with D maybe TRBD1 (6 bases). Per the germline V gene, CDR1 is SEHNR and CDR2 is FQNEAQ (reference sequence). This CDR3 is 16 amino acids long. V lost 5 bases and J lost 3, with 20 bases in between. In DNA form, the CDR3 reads TGTGCCAGCAGCCGAAGAACAGGGAATTTTGGCTACGAGCAGTACTTC. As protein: CASSRRTGNFGYEQYF.

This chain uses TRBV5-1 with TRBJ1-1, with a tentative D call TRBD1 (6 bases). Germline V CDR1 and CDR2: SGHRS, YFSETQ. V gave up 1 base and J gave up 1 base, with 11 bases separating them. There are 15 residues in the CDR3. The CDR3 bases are TGCGCCAGCAGCTTGCCCCGGGACACGAACACTGAAGCTTTCTTT. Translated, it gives CASSLPRDTNTEAFF.

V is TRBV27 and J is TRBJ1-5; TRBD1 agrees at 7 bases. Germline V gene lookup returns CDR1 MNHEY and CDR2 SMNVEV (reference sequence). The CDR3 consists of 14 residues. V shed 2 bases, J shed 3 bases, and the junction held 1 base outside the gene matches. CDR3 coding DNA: TGTGCCAGCAGTTTACAGGGGGACAATCAGCCCCAGCATTTT. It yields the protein CASSLQGDNQPQHF.

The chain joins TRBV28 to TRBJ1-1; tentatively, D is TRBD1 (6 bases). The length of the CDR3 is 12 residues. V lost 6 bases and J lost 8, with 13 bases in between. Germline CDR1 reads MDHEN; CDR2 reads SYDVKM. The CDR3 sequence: CASRVTGTEAFF. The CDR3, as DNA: TGTGCCAGCAGGGTTACCGGGACAGAAGCTTTCTTT.

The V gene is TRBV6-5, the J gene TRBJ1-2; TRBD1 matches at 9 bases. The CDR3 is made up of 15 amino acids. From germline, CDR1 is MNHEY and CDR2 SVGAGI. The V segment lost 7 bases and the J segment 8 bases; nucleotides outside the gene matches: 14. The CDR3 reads CASIRTTGGAGGYTF. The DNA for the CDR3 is TGTGCCAGCATAAGGACAACAGGGGGCGCAGGGGGCTACACCTTC.

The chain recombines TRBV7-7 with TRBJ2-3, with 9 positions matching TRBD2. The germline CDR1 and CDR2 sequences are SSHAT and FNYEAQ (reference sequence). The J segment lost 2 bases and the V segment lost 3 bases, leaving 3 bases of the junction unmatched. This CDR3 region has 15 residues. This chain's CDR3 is CASSLTSGVTDTQYF. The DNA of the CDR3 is TGTGCCAGCAGCTTGACTAGCGGCGTCACAGATACGCAGTATTTT. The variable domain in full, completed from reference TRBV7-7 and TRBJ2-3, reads GAGVSQSPRYKVTKRGQDVTLRCDPISSHATLYWYQQALGQGPEFLTYFNYEAQPDKSGLPSDRFSAERPEGSISTLTIQRTEQRDSAMYRCASSLTSGVTDTQYFGPGTRLTVL.

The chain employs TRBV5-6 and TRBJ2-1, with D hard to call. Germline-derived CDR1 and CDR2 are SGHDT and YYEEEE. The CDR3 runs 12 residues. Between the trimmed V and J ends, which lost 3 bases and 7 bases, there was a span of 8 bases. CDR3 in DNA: TGTGCCAGCAGCTGGGTGGCTAATGAGCAGTTCTTC. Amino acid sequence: CASSWVANEQFF.

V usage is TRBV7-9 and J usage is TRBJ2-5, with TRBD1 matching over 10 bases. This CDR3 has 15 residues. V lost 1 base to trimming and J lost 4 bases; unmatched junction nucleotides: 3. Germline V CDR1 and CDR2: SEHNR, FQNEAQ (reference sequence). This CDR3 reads CASSLVRDRGETQYF. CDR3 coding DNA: TGTGCCAGCAGCTTAGTCAGGGACAGGGGAGAGACCCAGTACTTC.

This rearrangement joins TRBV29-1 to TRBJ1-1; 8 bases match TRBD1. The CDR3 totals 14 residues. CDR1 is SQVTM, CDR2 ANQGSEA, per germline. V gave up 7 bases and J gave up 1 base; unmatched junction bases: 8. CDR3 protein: CSGRDRLQNTEAFF. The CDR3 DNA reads TGCAGCGGCCGGGACAGGTTACAGAACACTGAAGCTTTCTTT.

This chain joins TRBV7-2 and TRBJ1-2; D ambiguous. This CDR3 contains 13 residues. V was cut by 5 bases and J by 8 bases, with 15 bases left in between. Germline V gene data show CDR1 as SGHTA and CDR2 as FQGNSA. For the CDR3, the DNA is TGTGCCAGCAGCGTCCGGTTCCGATGGGGCTACACCTTC. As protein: CASSVRFRWGYTF.

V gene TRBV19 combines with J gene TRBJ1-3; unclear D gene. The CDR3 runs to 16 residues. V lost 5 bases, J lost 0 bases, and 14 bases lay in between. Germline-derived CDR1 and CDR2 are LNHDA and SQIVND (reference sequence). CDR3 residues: CASSPTHTISGNTIYF. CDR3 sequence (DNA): TGTGCCAGTAGTCCGACACACACAATCTCTGGAAACACCATATATTTT.

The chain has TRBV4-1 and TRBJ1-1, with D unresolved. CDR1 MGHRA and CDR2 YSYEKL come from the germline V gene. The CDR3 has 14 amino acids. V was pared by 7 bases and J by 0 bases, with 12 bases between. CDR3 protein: CASTDPLLNTEAFF. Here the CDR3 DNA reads TGCGCCAGCACCGACCCCCTTTTGAACACTGAAGCTTTCTTT.